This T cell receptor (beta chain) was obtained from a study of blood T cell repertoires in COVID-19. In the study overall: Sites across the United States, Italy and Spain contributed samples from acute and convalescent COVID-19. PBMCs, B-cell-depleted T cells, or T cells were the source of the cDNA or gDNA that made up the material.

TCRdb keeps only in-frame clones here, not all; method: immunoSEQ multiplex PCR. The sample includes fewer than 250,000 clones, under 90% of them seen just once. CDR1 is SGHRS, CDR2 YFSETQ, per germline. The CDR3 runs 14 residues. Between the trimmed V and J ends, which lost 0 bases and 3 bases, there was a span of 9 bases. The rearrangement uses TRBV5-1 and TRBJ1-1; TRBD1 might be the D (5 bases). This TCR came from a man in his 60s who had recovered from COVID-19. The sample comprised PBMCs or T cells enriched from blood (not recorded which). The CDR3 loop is CASSLDRKDTEAFF. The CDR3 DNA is TGCGCCAGCAGCTTGGACAGGAAGGACACTGAAGCTTTCTTT.